Below, 23 T cell receptor beta chains from the same sample are listed, as sequenced in a study of T cells in women clearing cervical HPV infection (dated by TCRdb to 2017 to 2018). Preparation of the library involved the immunoSEQ multiplex PCR assay. TCRdb holds this immuneACCESS table with in-frame rearrangements only. Some clones are missing; in checked studies, unresolved V genes explain under half, and the rest has no known cause. The table for this sample lists roughly 20,000 clones. The top ten constitute roughly 4.6% of the sample. The sequencing input was blood buffy coat. All receptors come from a woman aged 18-70 years with a cervical HPV16 infection that either progressed to CIN3+ or cleared (not recorded which).

Notes on this clone: The read comes to an end 3 residues before the CDR3 does, leaving the germline J gene to fill in the end. This sequence joins TRBV30 and TRBJ1-2; the D gene is possibly TRBD1 (6 bases). This CDR3 is 11 amino acids long. The germline gives CDR1 GTSNPN, CDR2 SVGIG (reference sequence). CDR3 DNA, as far as it was read: TGTGCCTGGACAGGGGTCTACGAC. Translating gives CAWTGVYD. The CDR3 in full is CAWTGVYDYTF. Supplemented by reference TRBV30 and TRBJ1-2, the full variable domain reads SQTIHQWPATLVQPVGSPLSLECTVEGTSNPNLYWYRQAAGRGLQLLFYSVGIGQISSEVPQNLSASRPQDRQFILSSKKLLLSDSGFYLCAWTGVYDYTFGSGTRLTVV.

Worth noting for this clone: The read gets to within 3 residues of the CDR3 end, and the germline J gene fills in the rest. J is TRBJ2-1 and V is TRBV18, with TRBD2 matching over 8 bases. Germline loops: CDR1 KGHSH, CDR2 LQKENI. With 3 bases clipped from V and 6 bases from J, the junction kept 1 base outside the gene matches. This CDR3 is 13 amino acids long. The sequenced part of the CDR3 DNA is TGTGCCAGCTCACCGACTAGCGTCAATGAG. Translated, it gives CASSPTSVNE. From start to end, the CDR3 is CASSPTSVNEQFF.

Regarding this clone: The CDR3 end is not reached by the read, which stops 3 residues before it; the germline J gene fills it in. The chain has TRBV9 and TRBJ2-3; D possibly corresponds to TRBD2 (6 bases). The V end was cut by 1 base, the J end by 4 bases, with 13 bases between. Germline CDR1 reads SGDLS; CDR2 reads YYNGEE. The CDR3 length is 15 residues. The CDR3 DNA, read in part, is TGTGCCAGCAGCGTAACTTGGACTATCGCAGATACG. Translating it yields CASSVTWTIADT. In full, the CDR3 is CASSVTWTIADTQYF.

About this clone: The read ends 3 residues shy of where the CDR3 ends; the end is completed using the germline J gene. The V and J genes are TRBV30 and TRBJ2-2; no clear D. V was clipped by 1 base and J by 8 bases, with 11 bases between them. Germline V lookup: CDR1 GTSNPN, CDR2 SVGIG (reference sequence). This CDR3 region has 13 residues. CDR3 loop: CAWSGAARGELFF. The sequenced part of the CDR3 DNA is TGTGCCTGGAGTGGGGCTGCCCGAGGGGAG. Variable domain in full (rest from reference TRBV30 and TRBJ2-2): SQTIHQWPATLVQPVGSPLSLECTVEGTSNPNLYWYRQAAGRGLQLLFYSVGIGQISSEVPQNLSASRPQDRQFILSSKKLLLSDSGFYLCAWSGAARGELFFGEGSRLTVL.

In the case of this clone: The read comes to an end 3 residues before the CDR3 does, leaving the germline J gene to fill in the end. The chain recombines TRBV19 with TRBJ1-2, with D possibly being TRBD1 (5 bases). Germline V CDR1 and CDR2: LNHDA, SQIVND (reference sequence). The length of the CDR3 is 13 residues. CDR3 sequence: CASSSRASYDYTF. The sequenced part of the CDR3 DNA is TGTGCCAGTAGTTCCAGGGCTTCCTACGAC.

Its frequency marks this clone as medium-sized (0.01 to 0.1%). The CDR3 loop is CASSPKSENIQYF. The DNA read from the CDR3 is TGTGCCAGCTCACCAAAAAGCGAAAACATT. V and J are TRBV18 and TRBJ2-4, with unresolved D. From the germline J gene comes the end of the CDR3, since the read stops 3 residues before it. The V gene lost 2 bases and the J gene lost 5 bases, with 7 bases spanning the gap. The germline gives CDR1 KGHSH, CDR2 LQKENI. This CDR3 region has 13 residues.

About this clone: Coverage ceases 3 residues before the CDR3 finishes, and the germline J gene fills in the end. The rearrangement uses TRBV7-3 and TRBJ2-1; tentative D call: TRBD1 (6 bases). V was trimmed by 3 bases and J by 1 base, leaving 13 bases between them. This CDR3 has 16 residues. Germline V gives CDR1 SGHTA, CDR2 FQGTGA. The sequenced CDR3 bases are TGTGCCAGCAGCTTCCCCAGGGGCGAGTCCTACAATGAG. Its translation is CASSFPRGESYNE. The CDR3, in full, reads CASSFPRGESYNEQFF.

On this clone itself: The read finishes 3 residues shy of the CDR3 end, and the germline J gene is used to complete it. The rearrangement links TRBV7-9 to TRBJ2-5; unclear D gene. Germline CDR1 SEHNR, CDR2 FQNEAQ (reference sequence). V was cut by 1 base and J by 5 bases, with 5 bases left in between. The CDR3 length is 12 residues. CDR3 bases read: TGTGCCAGCAGCTTAGTACGGGAGACC. Its protein product is CASSLVRET. The full CDR3 protein reads CASSLVRETQYF.

With respect to this clone: The read gets to within 3 residues of the CDR3 end, and the germline J gene fills in the rest. V gene TRBV20-1 combines with J gene TRBJ1-2, with D uncertain. Per the germline V gene, CDR1 is DFQATT and CDR2 is SNEGSKA (reference sequence). V was pared by 3 bases and J by 4 bases, with 6 bases between. The CDR3 spans 11 residues. The DNA read from the CDR3 is TGCAGTGCTAGCCTCCTCTATGGC. This sequence encodes CSASLLYG. The complete CDR3 sequence is CSASLLYGYTF.

With respect to this clone: This sample also contains other DNA sequences that code for the same CDR3. The covered CDR3 bases are TGCAGTGCTAGAGATTCGAGCGGTCCTGGAAACACC. This translates into CSARDSSGPGNT. From start to end, the CDR3 is CSARDSSGPGNTIYF. The chain is built from TRBV20-1 and TRBJ1-3; D is unresolved. The read is 3 residues too short to cover the CDR3 end, so that end is filled in from the germline J gene. The V end lost 0 bases, the J end lost 2 bases, and 11 bases lay between the germline ends. Germline CDR1 DFQATT, CDR2 SNEGSKA (reference sequence). The CDR3 totals 15 residues.

A word on this clone: The read gets to within 3 residues of the CDR3 end, and the germline J gene fills in the rest. The V gene is TRBV10-1, the J gene TRBJ1-6; no clear D gene. V was trimmed by 4 bases and J by 3 bases, leaving 10 bases between them. The CDR3 runs to 15 residues. The germline CDR1 and CDR2 sequences are WNHNN and SYGVQD (reference sequence). The DNA read from the CDR3 is TGCGCCAGCAGTGCTCGCAGGAACTATAATTCACCC. Protein sequence: CASSARRNYNSP. The entire CDR3 protein reads CASSARRNYNSPLHF.

On this clone itself: The read falls 3 residues short of the CDR3 end, and the missing part is taken from the germline J gene. The rearrangement links TRBV19 to TRBJ1-5; D unclear. The germline V and J ends were trimmed by 8 bases and 6 bases, with 11 bases remaining between them. Germline V gives CDR1 LNHDA, CDR2 SQIVND (reference sequence). The CDR3 length is 12 residues. This CDR3 reads CASETHGQPQHF. The sequenced part of the CDR3 DNA is TGTGCCAGTGAGACACATGGTCAGCCC. Drawing the rest from reference TRBV19 and TRBJ1-5, the complete variable domain is DGGITQSPKYLFRKEGQNVTLSCEQNLNHDAMYWYRQDPGQGLRLIYYSQIVNDFQKGDIAEGYSVSREKKESFPLTVTSAQKNPTAFYLCASETHGQPQHFGDGTRLSIL.

Points on this clone: The sequence runs out 3 residues before the end of the CDR3; the remainder is reconstructed from the germline J gene. The chain links TRBV18 to TRBJ2-3; 8 bases fit TRBD1. In germline, CDR1 is KGHSH, CDR2 LQKENI. The CDR3 totals 15 residues. The sequenced part of the CDR3 DNA is TGTGCCAGCTCACCCCAGACAGGGGAACAAGAGACG. This encodes CASSPQTGEQET. The whole CDR3 is CASSPQTGEQETQYF.

With respect to this clone: The read is 3 residues too short to cover the CDR3 end, so that end is filled in from the germline J gene. The genes are TRBV29-1 and TRBJ2-2, with TRBD2 matching 9 bases. J lost 4 bases, V lost 5 bases, and 2 bases had no gene match. This CDR3 is built from 13 residues. CDR1 and CDR2 (germline): SQVTM, ANQGSEA. The CDR3 protein is CSVLRGGTGELFF. The part of the CDR3 DNA that was read is TGCAGCGTTTTGCGGGGGGGCACCGGGGAG.

In regard to this clone: The CDR3 end lies 3 residues beyond the end of the read and is filled in from the germline J gene. The genes are TRBV5-1 and TRBJ1-1; tentatively, D is TRBD1 (5 bases). Germline V CDR1 and CDR2: SGHRS, YFSETQ. The germline V and J ends were trimmed by 0 bases and 3 bases, with 9 bases remaining between them. The CDR3 covers 14 residues. CDR3 protein: CASSLARADTEAFF. The CDR3 bases that were read are TGCGCCAGCAGCTTGGCCAGGGCGGACACTGAA.

The CDR3 bases that were read are TGTGCCATCAGCAGGGGGGCTGGAAACACC. Translating gives CAISRGAGNT. In full, the CDR3 is CAISRGAGNTIYF. The chain combines TRBV10-3 with TRBJ1-3; 7 positions agree with TRBD1. The read gets to within 3 residues of the CDR3 end, and the germline J gene fills in the rest. From germline, CDR1 is ENHRY and CDR2 SYGVKD. The CDR3 loop spans 13 amino acids. V lost 6 bases to trimming and J lost 2 bases; unmatched junction nucleotides: 1.

Regarding this clone: The read gets to within 3 residues of the CDR3 end, and the germline J gene fills in the rest. This sequence joins TRBV30 and TRBJ1-2; 7 bases match TRBD1. Germline V gene sequence: CDR1 GTSNPN, CDR2 SVGIG (reference sequence). The CDR3 is 13 amino acids. The junction had 1 base not matched to a gene; V was cut back by 1 base and J by 2 bases. The sequenced CDR3 bases are TGTGCCTGGAGTGAGGGACAGAACTATGGC. Translating gives CAWSEGQNYG. The CDR3, in full, reads CAWSEGQNYGYTF.

Concerning this clone: The CDR3 end falls 3 residues outside the read, so it is completed with the germline J gene. This chain links TRBV20-1 with TRBJ2-3; tentatively, D is TRBD2 (7 bases). This CDR3 region has 13 residues. Germline V CDR1 and CDR2: DFQATT, SNEGSKA (reference sequence). With 6 bases removed from V and 5 bases from J, the gap between germline ends came to 15 bases. CDR3 bases read: TGCAGTGCCCTGGCGGGGGCCCAAGATACG. Protein sequence: CSALAGAQDT. The full CDR3 is CSALAGAQDTQYF.

To note about this clone: The DNA ends 3 residues before the CDR3 does, and the rest of the CDR3 is filled in from the germline J gene. The chain carries TRBV2 and TRBJ2-2; a weak D match, TRBD2 (5 bases). Germline V gives CDR1 SNHLY, CDR2 FYNNEI. The length of the CDR3 is 14 residues. The V and J ends lost 6 bases and 0 bases respectively, with 8 bases between them. This chain's CDR3 is CASRSGPNTGELFF. CDR3 bases read: TGTGCCAGCAGAAGCGGACCGAACACCGGGGAG.

Of note for this clone: One end of the junction does not line up with germline, which may come from a read error. The CDR3 end is not reached by the read, which stops 3 residues before it; the germline J gene fills it in. The chain links TRBV7-7 to TRBJ2-5; the match to TRBD2 covers 9 bases. Germline V gene sequence: CDR1 SSHAT, CDR2 FNYEAQ (reference sequence). CDR3 length: 15 amino acids. Incomplete CDR3 DNA: TGTGCTAGCAGCTTAGTGCGGGGGGGCCACGAGACC. Translation: CASSLVRGGHET. The CDR3 as a whole reads CASSLVRGGHETQYF.

As concerns this clone: The CDR3 end falls 3 residues outside the read, so it is completed with the germline J gene. The J gene is TRBJ1-3, the V gene TRBV9; 7 bases fit TRBD1. The ends lost 3 bases at V and 0 bases at J; junction bases unmatched: 6. Per germline, CDR1 SGDLS and CDR2 YYNGEE. The CDR3 has 16 residues. The CDR3 loop is CASSARRGNSGNTIYF. The sequenced CDR3 bases are TGTGCCAGCAGCGCCCGCAGGGGGAACTCTGGAAACACC.

Regarding this clone: Distinct nucleotide sequences in the sample also encode this CDR3. This CDR3 is CASSSSSSTDTYTF. The CDR3 bases that were read are TGTGCCAGCAGCTCAAGTTCTAGCACAGATACC. The chain is built from TRBV7-9 and TRBJ1-2; D unclear. The read falls 3 residues short of the CDR3 end, and the missing part is taken from the germline J gene. CDR1 and CDR2 from the germline V gene are SEHNR and FQNEAQ (reference sequence). CDR3 length equals 14 residues.

Of note for this clone: The read ends 3 residues early relative to the CDR3; the germline J gene fills the gap. The genes are TRBV19 and TRBJ2-1, with TRBD2 matching over 7 bases. The CDR3 is 20 amino acids. Per germline, CDR1 LNHDA and CDR2 SQIVND (reference sequence). Germline trimming cut 2 bases from V and 0 bases from J; bases unmatched to any gene: 16. CDR3 bases read: TGTGCCAGTAGTATAAGCGCTAGCGGTCGCTATGGGAGCTCCTACAATGAG. Its translation is CASSISASGRYGSSYNE. The whole CDR3 protein reads CASSISASGRYGSSYNEQFF.